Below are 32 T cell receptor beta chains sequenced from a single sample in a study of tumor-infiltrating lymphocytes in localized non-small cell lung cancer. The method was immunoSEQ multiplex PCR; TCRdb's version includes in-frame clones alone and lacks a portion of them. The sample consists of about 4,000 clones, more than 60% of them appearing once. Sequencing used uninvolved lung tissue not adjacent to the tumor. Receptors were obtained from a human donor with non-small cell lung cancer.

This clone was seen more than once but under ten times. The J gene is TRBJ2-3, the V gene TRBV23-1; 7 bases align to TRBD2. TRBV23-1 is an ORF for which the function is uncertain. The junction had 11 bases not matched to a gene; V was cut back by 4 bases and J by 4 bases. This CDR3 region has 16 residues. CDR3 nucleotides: TGCGCCAGCAGTCCCTCGGGCGGACTAGATCCAGATACGCAGTATTTT. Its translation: CASSPSGGLDPDTQYF.

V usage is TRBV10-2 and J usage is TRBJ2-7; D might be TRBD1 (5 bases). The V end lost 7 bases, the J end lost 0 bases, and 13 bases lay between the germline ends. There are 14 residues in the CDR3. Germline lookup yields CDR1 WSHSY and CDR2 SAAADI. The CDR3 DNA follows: TGCGCCAGCACTGCGGACATCCGCTCCTACGAGCAGTACTTC. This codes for CASTADIRSYEQYF.

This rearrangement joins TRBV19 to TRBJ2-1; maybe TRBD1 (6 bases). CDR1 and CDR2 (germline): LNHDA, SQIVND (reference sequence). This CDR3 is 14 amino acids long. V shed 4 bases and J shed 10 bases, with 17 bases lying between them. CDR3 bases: TGTGCCAGTAGTAAACGGGCCCCAACAGGGGAGCAGTTCTTC. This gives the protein CASSKRAPTGEQFF.

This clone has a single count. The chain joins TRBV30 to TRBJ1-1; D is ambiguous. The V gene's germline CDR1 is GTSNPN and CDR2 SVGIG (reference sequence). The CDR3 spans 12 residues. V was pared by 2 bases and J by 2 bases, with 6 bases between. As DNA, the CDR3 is TGTGCCTGGAGTAGGGAAAACACTGAAGCTTTCTTT. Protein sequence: CAWSRENTEAFF.

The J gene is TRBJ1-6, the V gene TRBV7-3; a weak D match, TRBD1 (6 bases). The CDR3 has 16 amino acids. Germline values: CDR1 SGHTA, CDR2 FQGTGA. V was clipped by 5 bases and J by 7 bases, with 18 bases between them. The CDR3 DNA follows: TGTGCCAGCAGCCGGGCGGCCAGGGGTGGGAATTCACCCCTCCACTTT. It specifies CASSRAARGGNSPLHF.

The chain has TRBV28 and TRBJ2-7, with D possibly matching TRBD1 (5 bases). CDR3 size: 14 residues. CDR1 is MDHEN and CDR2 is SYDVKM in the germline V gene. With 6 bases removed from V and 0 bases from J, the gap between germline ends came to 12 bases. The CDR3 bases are TGTGCCAGCAGCCCTACAGGTGACTCCTACGAGCAGTACTTC. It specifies CASSPTGDSYEQYF.

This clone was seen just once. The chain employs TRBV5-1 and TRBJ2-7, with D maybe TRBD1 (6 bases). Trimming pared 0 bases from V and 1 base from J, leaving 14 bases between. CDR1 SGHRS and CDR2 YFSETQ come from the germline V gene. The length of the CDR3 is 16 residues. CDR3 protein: CASSLGYGQLSYEQYF. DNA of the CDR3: TGCGCCAGCAGCTTGGGATACGGACAGCTTTCCTACGAGCAGTACTTC.

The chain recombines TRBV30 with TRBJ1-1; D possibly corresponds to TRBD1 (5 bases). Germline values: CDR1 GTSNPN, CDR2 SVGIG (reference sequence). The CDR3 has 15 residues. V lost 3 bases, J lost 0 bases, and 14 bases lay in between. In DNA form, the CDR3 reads TGTGCCTGGAGGGGACGCGGCGGTATGAACACTGAAGCTTTCTTT. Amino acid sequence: CAWRGRGGMNTEAFF.

The CDR3 DNA reads as TGTGCCAGCAGCTTAGTACGGGGGGGTATAAACATTCAGTACTTC. The encoded protein is CASSLVRGGINIQYF. The rearrangement uses TRBV7-9 and TRBJ2-4, with 8 bases lining up with TRBD2. This CDR3 region has 15 residues. CDR1 and CDR2 (germline): SEHNR, FQNEAQ (reference sequence). Losses at the gene ends were 1 base for V and 6 bases for J; bases not matched to a gene: 5.

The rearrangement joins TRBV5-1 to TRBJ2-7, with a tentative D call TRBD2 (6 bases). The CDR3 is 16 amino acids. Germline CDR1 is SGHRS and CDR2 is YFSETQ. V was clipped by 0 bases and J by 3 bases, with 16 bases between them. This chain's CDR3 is CASSLELARRNYEQYF. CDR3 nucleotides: TGCGCCAGCAGCTTGGAACTAGCCCGAAGGAACTACGAGCAGTACTTC.

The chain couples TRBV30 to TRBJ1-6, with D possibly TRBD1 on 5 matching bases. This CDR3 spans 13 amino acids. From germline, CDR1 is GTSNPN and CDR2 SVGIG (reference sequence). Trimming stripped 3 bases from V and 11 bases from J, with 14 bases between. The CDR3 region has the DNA TGTGCCTGGAGACAGGCCCCTAGGACACCCCTCCACTTT. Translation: CAWRQAPRTPLHF.

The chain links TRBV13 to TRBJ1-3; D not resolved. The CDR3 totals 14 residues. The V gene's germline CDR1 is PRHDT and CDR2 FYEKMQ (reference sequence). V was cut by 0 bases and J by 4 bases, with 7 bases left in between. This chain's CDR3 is CASSLGRGGNTIYF. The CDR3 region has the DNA TGTGCCAGCAGCTTAGGGCGGGGAGGAAACACCATATATTTT.

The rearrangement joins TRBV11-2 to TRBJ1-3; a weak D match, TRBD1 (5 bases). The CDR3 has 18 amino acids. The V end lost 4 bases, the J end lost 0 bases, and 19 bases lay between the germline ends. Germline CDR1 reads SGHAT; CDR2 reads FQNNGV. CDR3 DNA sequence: TGTGCCAGCAGCTCTGCAGGGTCTTCCTCTCTCTCTGGAAACACCATATATTTT. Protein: CASSSAGSSSLSGNTIYF.

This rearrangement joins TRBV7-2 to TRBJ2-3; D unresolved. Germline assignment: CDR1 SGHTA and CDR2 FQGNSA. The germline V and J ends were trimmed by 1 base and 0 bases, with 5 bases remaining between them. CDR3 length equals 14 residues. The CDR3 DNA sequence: TGTGCCAGCAGCTTAGTTTCCAGCACAGATACGCAGTATTTT. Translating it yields CASSLVSSTDTQYF.

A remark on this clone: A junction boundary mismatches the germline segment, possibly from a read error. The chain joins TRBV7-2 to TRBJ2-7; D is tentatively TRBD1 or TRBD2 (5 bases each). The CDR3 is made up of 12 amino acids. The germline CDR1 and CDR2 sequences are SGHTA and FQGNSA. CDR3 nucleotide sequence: TGTGCCAGCAGCTTCTTCATAGGGGACCCCTCCTTC. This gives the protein CASSFFIGDPSF.

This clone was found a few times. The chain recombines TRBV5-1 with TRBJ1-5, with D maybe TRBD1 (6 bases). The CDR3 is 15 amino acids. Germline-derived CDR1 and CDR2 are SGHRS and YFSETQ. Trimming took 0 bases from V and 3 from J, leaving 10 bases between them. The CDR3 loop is CASSLEGTNNQPQHF. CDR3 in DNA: TGCGCCAGCAGCTTGGAGGGGACAAACAATCAGCCCCAGCATTTT.

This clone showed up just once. CDR3 in DNA: TGTGCCAGCAGCCGGGGCACTGAAGCTTTCTTT. Translated, it gives CASSRGTEAFF. The V call is TRBV27, the J call TRBJ1-1; D gene unclear. The CDR3 has 11 residues. Germline V gene lookup returns CDR1 MNHEY and CDR2 SMNVEV (reference sequence). Deletions cut 6 bases from V and 4 bases from J, with 6 bases between.

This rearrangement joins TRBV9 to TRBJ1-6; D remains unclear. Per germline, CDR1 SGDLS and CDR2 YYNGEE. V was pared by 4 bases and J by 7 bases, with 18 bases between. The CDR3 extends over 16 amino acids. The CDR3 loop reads CASSLPGSDINSPLHF. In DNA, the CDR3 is TGTGCCAGCAGCCTACCCGGTAGCGACATCAATTCACCCCTCCACTTT.

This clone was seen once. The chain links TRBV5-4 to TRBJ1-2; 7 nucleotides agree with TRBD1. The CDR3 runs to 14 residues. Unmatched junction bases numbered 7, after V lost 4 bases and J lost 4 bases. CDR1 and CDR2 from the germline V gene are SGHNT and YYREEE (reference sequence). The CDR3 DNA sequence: TGTGCCAGCAGCATGGACAGGTACGGCTATGGCTACACCTTC. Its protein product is CASSMDRYGYGYTF.

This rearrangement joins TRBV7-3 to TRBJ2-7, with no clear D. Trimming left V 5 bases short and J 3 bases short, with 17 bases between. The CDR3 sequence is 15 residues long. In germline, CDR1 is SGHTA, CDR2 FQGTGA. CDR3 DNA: TGTGCCAGCAGCCCTCTCTCTGGGAACCTCTACGAGCAGTACTTC. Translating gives CASSPLSGNLYEQYF.

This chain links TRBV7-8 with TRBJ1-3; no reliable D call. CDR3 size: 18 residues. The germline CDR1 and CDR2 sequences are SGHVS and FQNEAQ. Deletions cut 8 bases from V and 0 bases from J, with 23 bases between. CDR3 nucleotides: TGTGCCAGCGAGCCAAACTTTCGACGGAGCCCCTCTGGAAACACCATATATTTT. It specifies CASEPNFRRSPSGNTIYF.

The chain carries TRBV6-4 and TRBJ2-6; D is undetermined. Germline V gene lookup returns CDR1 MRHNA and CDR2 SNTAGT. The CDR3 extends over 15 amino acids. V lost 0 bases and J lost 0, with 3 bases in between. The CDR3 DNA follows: TGTGCCAGCAGTGACTCACACTCTGGGGCCAACGTCCTGACTTTC. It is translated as CASSDSHSGANVLTF.

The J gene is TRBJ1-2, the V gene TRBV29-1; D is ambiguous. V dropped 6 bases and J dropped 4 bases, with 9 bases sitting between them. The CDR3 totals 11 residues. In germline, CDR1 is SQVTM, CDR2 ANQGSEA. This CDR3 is CSVAGRYGYTF. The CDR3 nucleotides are TGCAGCGTGGCAGGACGCTATGGCTACACCTTC.

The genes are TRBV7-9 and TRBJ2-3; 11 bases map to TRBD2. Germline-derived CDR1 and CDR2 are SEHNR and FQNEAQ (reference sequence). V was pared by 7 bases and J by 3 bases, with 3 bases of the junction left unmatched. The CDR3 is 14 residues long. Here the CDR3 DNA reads TGTGCCAGCATGACTAGCGGGGCAACAGATACGCAGTATTTT. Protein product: CASMTSGATDTQYF.

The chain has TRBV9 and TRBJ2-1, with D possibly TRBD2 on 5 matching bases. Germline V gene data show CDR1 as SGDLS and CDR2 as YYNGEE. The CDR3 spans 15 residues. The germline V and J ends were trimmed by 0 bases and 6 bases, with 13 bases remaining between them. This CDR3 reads CASSVATGSGNEQFF. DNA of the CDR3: TGTGCCAGCAGCGTAGCCACGGGGTCGGGCAATGAGCAGTTCTTC.

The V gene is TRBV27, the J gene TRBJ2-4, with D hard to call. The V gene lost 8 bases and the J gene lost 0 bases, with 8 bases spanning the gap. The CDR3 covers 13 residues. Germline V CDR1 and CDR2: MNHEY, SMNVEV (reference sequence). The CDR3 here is CASAPTAKNIQYF. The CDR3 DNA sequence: TGTGCCAGCGCCCCTACAGCCAAAAACATTCAGTACTTC.

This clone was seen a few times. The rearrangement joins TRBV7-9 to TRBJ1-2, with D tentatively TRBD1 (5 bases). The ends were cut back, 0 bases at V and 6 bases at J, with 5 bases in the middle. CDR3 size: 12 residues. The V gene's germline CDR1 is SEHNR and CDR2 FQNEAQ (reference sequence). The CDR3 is CASSLAGDGYTF. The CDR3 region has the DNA TGTGCCAGCAGCTTAGCAGGGGATGGCTACACCTTC.

The CDR3 bases are TGTGCCAGCAGCAAAAGCGGGACAGCGAACACTGAAGCTTTCTTT. Its translation is CASSKSGTANTEAFF. The chain has TRBV7-2 and TRBJ1-1; 7 nucleotides align to TRBD1. Trimming at V came to 5 bases and at J to 1 base, leaving 7 bases not matched to a gene. CDR3 length: 15 amino acids. Per the germline V gene, CDR1 is SGHTA and CDR2 is FQGNSA.

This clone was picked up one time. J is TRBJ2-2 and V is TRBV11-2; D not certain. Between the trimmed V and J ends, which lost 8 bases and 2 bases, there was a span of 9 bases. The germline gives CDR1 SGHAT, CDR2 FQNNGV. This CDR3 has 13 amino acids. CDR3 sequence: CASARTNTGELFF. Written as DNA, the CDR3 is TGTGCCAGCGCGAGGACCAACACCGGGGAGCTGTTTTTT.

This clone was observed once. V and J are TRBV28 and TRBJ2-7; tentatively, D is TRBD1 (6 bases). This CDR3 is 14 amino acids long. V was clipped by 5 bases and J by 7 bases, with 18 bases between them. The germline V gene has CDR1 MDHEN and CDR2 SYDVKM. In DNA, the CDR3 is TGTGCCAGCAGTACCCGACAGGCACATTGGGAGCAGTACTTC. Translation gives CASSTRQAHWEQYF.

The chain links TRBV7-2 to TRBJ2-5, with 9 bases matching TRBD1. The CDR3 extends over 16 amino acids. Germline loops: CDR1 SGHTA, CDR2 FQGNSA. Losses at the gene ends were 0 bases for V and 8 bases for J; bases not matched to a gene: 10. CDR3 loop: CASSLAGTGTGSTQYF. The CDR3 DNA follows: TGTGCCAGCAGCTTAGCGGGGACCGGGACAGGGTCAACCCAGTACTTC.

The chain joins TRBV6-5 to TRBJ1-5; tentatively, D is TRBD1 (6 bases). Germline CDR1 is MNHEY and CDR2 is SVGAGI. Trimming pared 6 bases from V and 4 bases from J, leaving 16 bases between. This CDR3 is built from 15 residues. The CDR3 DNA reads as TGTGCCAGCAGACCGGACAGAACTAGTAATCAGCCCCAGCATTTT. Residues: CASRPDRTSNQPQHF.